One sample yielded the 30 T cell receptor beta chains listed below, sequenced in a study of Ad26.COV2.S vaccination and SARS-CoV-2 variants (dated by TCRdb to the early 2020s). Receptor libraries were prepared by the immunoSEQ multiplex PCR assay. TCRdb carries this immuneACCESS record with in-frame sequences only. Its versions omit some clonotypes, under half of them owing to an unresolved V gene in the studies checked, with the rest unexplained. The sample table shows 360,000 or so clones, and around 86% are seen once. Roughly 3.1% of the sample belongs to the ten largest clones. The sample's treatment or condition, from its label and the paper: roughly 18 received Ad26.COV2.S at low or high dose, single or two shots; about 5 received placebo; per-sample allocation not given. For vaccine and placebo recipients, the sequenced repertoires came from samples collected on day 63 after the first injection.

The sequenced sample was peripheral blood, obtained in a trial of Ad26.COV2.S vaccine versus placebo. The receptor set was obtained from a person aged 18-65 years who received the Ad26.COV2.S COVID-19 vaccine or a placebo.

The V gene is TRBV5-6, the J gene TRBJ2-7; D unresolved. The CDR3 sequence is 11 residues long. Germline-derived CDR1 and CDR2 are SGHDT and YYEEEE. V lost 2 bases, J lost 7 bases, and 7 bases lay in between. Written as DNA, the CDR3 is TGTGCCAGCAGCTTCGTCAGTGAGCAGTACTTC. This gives the protein CASSFVSEQYF.

CDR3 amino acids: CASSLASGQTNTEAFF. CDR3 coding DNA: TGCGCCAGCAGCTTGGCATCGGGACAAACGAACACTGAAGCTTTCTTT. This sequence joins TRBV5-1 and TRBJ1-1; D might be TRBD1 (6 bases). The CDR3 covers 16 residues. The germline V and J ends were trimmed by 0 bases and 1 base, with 13 bases remaining between them. In germline, CDR1 is SGHRS, CDR2 YFSETQ.

This chain uses TRBV5-4 with TRBJ2-5; 11 positions agree with TRBD2. Trimming took 4 bases from V and 0 from J; bases not matched to a gene: 5. CDR3 size: 16 residues. Germline CDR1 is SGHNT and CDR2 is YYREEE (reference sequence). CDR3 sequence reads: CASSGETSGNQETQYF. The CDR3 DNA reads TGTGCCAGCAGCGGAGAGACTAGCGGGAACCAAGAGACCCAGTACTTC.

The rearrangement joins TRBV7-6 to TRBJ1-4; tentative D call: TRBD1 (5 bases). CDR1 and CDR2 (germline): SGHVS, FNYEAQ. This CDR3 comprises 16 residues. V was shortened by 11 bases and J by 1 base, with 20 bases between the two germline ends. CDR3 in DNA: TGTGCCGGCGGGACCCCAACCACCGGAACTAATGAAAAACTGTTTTTT. Translation gives CAGGTPTTGTNEKLFF.

V gene TRBV11-2 combines with J gene TRBJ2-1; D is ambiguous. Germline assignment: CDR1 SGHAT and CDR2 FQNNGV. The CDR3 totals 17 residues. Trimming took off 5 bases at V and 6 bases at J, with 23 bases between the two ends. The CDR3 sequence: CASSRRVPGPIRNEQFF. In nucleotides, the CDR3 is TGTGCCAGCAGCCGACGGGTTCCGGGTCCTATTCGCAATGAGCAGTTCTTC.

V is TRBV30 and J is TRBJ1-5; D unresolved. The V gene lost 0 bases and the J gene lost 4 bases, with 7 bases spanning the gap. The CDR3 sequence is 13 residues long. Germline values: CDR1 GTSNPN, CDR2 SVGIG (reference sequence). As DNA, the CDR3 is TGTGCCTGGAGTGTAGGGCAGAATCAGCCCCAGCATTTT. It yields the protein CAWSVGQNQPQHF. Drawing the rest from reference TRBV30 and TRBJ1-5, the complete variable domain is SQTIHQWPATLVQPVGSPLSLECTVEGTSNPNLYWYRQAAGRGLQLLFYSVGIGQISSEVPQNLSASRPQDRQFILSSKKLLLSDSGFYLCAWSVGQNQPQHFGDGTRLSIL.

The V call is TRBV5-4, the J call TRBJ1-6; D unresolved. Germline V gives CDR1 SGHNT, CDR2 YYREEE (reference sequence). The CDR3 runs to 14 residues. Deletions cut 4 bases from V and 3 bases from J, with 8 bases between. The CDR3 DNA reads as TGTGCCAGCAGCCCCCGGGACTATAATTCACCCCTCCACTTT. This encodes CASSPRDYNSPLHF.

The CDR3 DNA follows: TGTGCCAGCAGCCCCGACGGAAATCAGCCCCAGCATTTT. Translating it yields CASSPDGNQPQHF. The chain joins TRBV4-2 to TRBJ1-5, with D hard to call. Looked up from germline, CDR1 is LGHNA and CDR2 is YNFKEQ. V was shortened by 4 bases and J by 4 bases, with 8 bases between the two germline ends. The length of the CDR3 is 13 residues.

This CDR3 reads CASSTGTADTQYF. In DNA form, the CDR3 reads TGTGCCAGTAGTACGGGGACAGCAGATACGCAGTATTTT. The V and J genes are TRBV19 and TRBJ2-3; 7 bases line up with TRBD1. V dropped 4 bases and J dropped 4; count of bases not matched to a gene: 2. The CDR3 consists of 13 residues. Germline lookup yields CDR1 LNHDA and CDR2 SQIVND (reference sequence).

The rearrangement uses TRBV18 and TRBJ1-1; D ambiguous. Germline V gives CDR1 KGHSH, CDR2 LQKENI. This CDR3 contains 14 residues. Trimming stripped 1 base from V and 0 bases from J, with 6 bases between. CDR3 protein: CASSPRRMNTEAFF. CDR3 DNA sequence: TGTGCCAGCTCACCACGACGGATGAACACTGAAGCTTTCTTT.

The rearrangement joins TRBV19 to TRBJ2-7, with no clear D. Trimming stripped 3 bases from V and 0 bases from J, with 9 bases between. CDR1 is LNHDA and CDR2 is SQIVND in the germline V gene (reference sequence). The CDR3 is made up of 14 amino acids. Here the CDR3 DNA reads TGTGCCAGTAGTATGGGCAGAAGCTCCTACGAGCAGTACTTC. Translation gives CASSMGRSSYEQYF.

The CDR3 sequence is CARGRRGPLSTEQYF. The CDR3 bases are TGTGCCAGGGGTCGCAGGGGGCCTCTGTCTACCGAGCAGTACTTC. The chain recombines TRBV27 with TRBJ2-7, with 8 bases lining up with TRBD1. The V gene's germline CDR1 is MNHEY and CDR2 SMNVEV (reference sequence). This CDR3 region has 15 residues. V lost 9 bases, J lost 6 bases, and 16 bases stayed unmatched.

The chain combines TRBV6-5 with TRBJ2-7; D remains ambiguous. Per germline, CDR1 MNHEY and CDR2 SVGAGI. The CDR3 has 14 residues. V was clipped by 0 bases and J by 4 bases, with 10 bases between them. The CDR3 nucleotides read TGTGCCAGCAGTTACTCCACGGGCCAGTACGAGCAGTACTTC. This translates into CASSYSTGQYEQYF.

V gene TRBV7-2 combines with J gene TRBJ2-1; TRBD2 agrees at 11 bases. CDR3 size: 17 residues. Per germline, CDR1 SGHTA and CDR2 FQGNSA. J lost 10 bases, V lost 1 base, and 12 bases had no gene match. CDR3 loop: CASSLDAWRLAGREQFF. The DNA for the CDR3 is TGTGCCAGCAGCTTAGATGCCTGGAGACTAGCGGGGCGAGAGCAGTTCTTC.

The J gene is TRBJ1-4, the V gene TRBV7-2; D gene unclear. In germline, CDR1 is SGHTA, CDR2 FQGNSA. V dropped 3 bases and J dropped 8 bases, with 22 bases sitting between them. This CDR3 is 17 amino acids long. In DNA form, the CDR3 reads TGTGCCAGCAGCTTTAGGCCCCCGGCCGTAGTGGGAGAAAAACTGTTTTTT. The encoded protein is CASSFRPPAVVGEKLFF. The full variable domain, rest sourced from reference TRBV7-2 and TRBJ1-4, is GAGVSQSPSNKVTEKGKDVELRCDPISGHTALYWYRQSLGQGLEFLIYFQGNSAPDKSGLPSDRFSAERTGGSVSTLTIQRTQQEDSAVYLCASSFRPPAVVGEKLFFGSGTQLSVL.

J is TRBJ1-1 and V is TRBV14; 8 nucleotides align to TRBD1. This CDR3 contains 16 residues. The germline gives CDR1 SGHDN, CDR2 FVKESK. Losses at the gene ends were 0 bases for V and 8 bases for J; bases not matched to a gene: 11. The DNA for the CDR3 is TGTGCCAGCAGCCAAGATTGGGCCAGGGGGCATGTCGAAGCTTTCTTT. This translates into CASSQDWARGHVEAFF.

The chain has TRBV12-5 and TRBJ1-4, with D possibly matching TRBD1 (5 bases). The V end was cut by 2 bases, the J end by 8 bases, with 24 bases between. Germline V lookup: CDR1 LGHNT, CDR2 FRNRAP. The CDR3 is 18 residues long. The CDR3 loop is CASGLPPRGSGLREKLFF. CDR3 coding DNA: TGTGCTAGTGGTTTGCCACCACGGGGGTCAGGTCTTCGGGAAAAACTGTTTTTT.

The chain links TRBV19 to TRBJ1-3; 9 bases are a match to TRBD1. Germline values: CDR1 LNHDA, CDR2 SQIVND (reference sequence). This CDR3 comprises 15 residues. V shed 5 bases, J shed 2 bases, and the junction held 4 bases outside the gene matches. The CDR3 region has the DNA TGTGCCAGTAGTCTATGGACAGGGGCTGGAAACACCATATATTTT. Protein: CASSLWTGAGNTIYF.

The genes are TRBV3-1 (or the pseudogene TRBV3-2) and TRBJ2-6; D call uncertain. Trimming took 1 base from V and 4 from J, leaving 5 bases between them. The CDR3 has 14 amino acids. Per germline, CDR1 LGHDT and CDR2 YNNKEL (reference sequence). The CDR3 DNA is TGTGCCAGCAGCCAAGCGACCGGGGCCAACGTCCTGACTTTC. This codes for CASSQATGANVLTF.

This rearrangement joins TRBV6-5 to TRBJ2-7; a weak D match, TRBD1 (6 bases). Germline V gene sequence: CDR1 MNHEY, CDR2 SVGAGI. Between the trimmed V and J ends, which lost 6 bases and 1 base, there was a span of 13 bases. The length of the CDR3 is 14 residues. Here the CDR3 reads CASRRQEGSYEQYF. The CDR3 DNA reads as TGTGCCAGCAGGAGACAGGAAGGATCCTACGAGCAGTACTTC.

The chain employs TRBV29-1 and TRBJ1-1; possibly TRBD1 for D (5 bases). V lost 6 bases to trimming and J lost 5 bases, with 16 bases between them. Germline CDR1 is SQVTM and CDR2 is ANQGSEA. The CDR3 spans 13 residues. The CDR3 DNA reads TGCAGCGTGGGGGACGGTCGGGAGACTGAAGCTTTCTTT. Translating gives CSVGDGRETEAFF.

This rearrangement joins TRBV12-5 to TRBJ1-3, with 8 bases aligning to TRBD1. Germline V gives CDR1 LGHNT, CDR2 FRNRAP. V was clipped by 6 bases and J by 4 bases; unmatched bases: 5. The CDR3 is 14 amino acids. The CDR3 here is CASGQGVEGNTIYF. In DNA form, the CDR3 reads TGTGCTAGTGGACAGGGGGTGGAGGGAAACACCATATATTTT.

Turning to this clone: The identical CDR3 is also encoded by other nucleotide sequences in the sample. This chain's CDR3 is CASSLASSYEQYF. Written as DNA, the CDR3 is TGTGCCAGCAGTTTAGCTAGCTCCTACGAGCAGTACTTC. V is TRBV12-3 or TRBV12-4 and J is TRBJ2-7, with unresolved D. The CDR3 has 13 amino acids. V was clipped by 0 bases and J by 0 bases, with 3 bases between them.

The rearrangement uses TRBV5-6 and TRBJ2-7, with TRBD1 identical over 7 bases. The CDR3 runs to 15 residues. V was clipped by 2 bases and J by 2 bases; unmatched bases: 7. Germline V gene data show CDR1 as SGHDT and CDR2 as YYEEEE. The chain's CDR3 is CASSFLAGGTYEQYF. Here the CDR3 DNA reads TGTGCCAGCAGCTTTCTGGCAGGGGGAACCTACGAGCAGTACTTC.

V gene TRBV6-5 combines with J gene TRBJ1-5, with D hard to call. Looked up from germline, CDR1 is MNHEY and CDR2 is SVGAGI. V lost 8 bases and J lost 0, with 8 bases in between. The CDR3 spans 13 residues. The CDR3 loop is CASLSDSNQPQHF. DNA for the CDR3: TGTGCCAGCCTTTCAGATAGCAATCAGCCCCAGCATTTT.

V usage is TRBV30 and J usage is TRBJ1-6; D is unresolved. Trimming pared 4 bases from V and 3 bases from J, leaving 10 bases between. Germline V gene data show CDR1 as GTSNPN and CDR2 as SVGIG (reference sequence). The CDR3 contains 14 residues. CDR3 region: CAWITGNYNSPLHF. As DNA, the CDR3 is TGTGCCTGGATTACCGGGAACTATAATTCACCCCTCCACTTT.

The V and J genes are TRBV6-6 and TRBJ1-1, with D maybe TRBD1 (6 bases). CDR1 and CDR2 from the germline V gene are MNHNY and SVGAGI (reference sequence). The germline V and J ends were trimmed by 2 bases and 5 bases, with 12 bases remaining between them. The CDR3 totals 14 residues. The CDR3 protein is CASSYPRGETEAFF. Here the CDR3 DNA reads TGTGCCAGCAGTTACCCCAGGGGCGAGACTGAAGCTTTCTTT.

The chain joins TRBV21-1 to TRBJ1-2; the table's D call TRBD1 went unverified against the DNA. TRBV21-1 is a pseudogene. The length of the CDR3 is 18 residues. The CDR3 DNA reads as TGTGCCAGCACCCCCAATTGGTCCTGGGACAGGGGGCGCCTTGGCTACACCTTC. The encoded protein is CASTPNWSWDRGRLGYTF.

V gene TRBV12-3 or TRBV12-4 combines with J gene TRBJ1-2; D not certain. There are 13 residues in the CDR3. Trimming left V 1 base short and J 6 bases short, with 9 bases between. Here the CDR3 reads CASSLDLFNGYTF. CDR3 bases: TGTGCCAGCAGTTTAGACTTATTCAATGGCTACACCTTC.

This clone has just one count. The chain combines TRBV4-2 with TRBJ2-2, with D perhaps TRBD1 (7 bases). Germline assignment: CDR1 LGHNA and CDR2 YNFKEQ. Trimming left V 3 bases short and J 7 bases short, with 21 bases between. CDR3 length: 17 amino acids. In nucleotides, the CDR3 is TGTGCCAGCAGCCAGCCTCAGGGGGGCATGGGGATCGGGGAGCTGTTTTTT. Its translation: CASSQPQGGMGIGELFF.